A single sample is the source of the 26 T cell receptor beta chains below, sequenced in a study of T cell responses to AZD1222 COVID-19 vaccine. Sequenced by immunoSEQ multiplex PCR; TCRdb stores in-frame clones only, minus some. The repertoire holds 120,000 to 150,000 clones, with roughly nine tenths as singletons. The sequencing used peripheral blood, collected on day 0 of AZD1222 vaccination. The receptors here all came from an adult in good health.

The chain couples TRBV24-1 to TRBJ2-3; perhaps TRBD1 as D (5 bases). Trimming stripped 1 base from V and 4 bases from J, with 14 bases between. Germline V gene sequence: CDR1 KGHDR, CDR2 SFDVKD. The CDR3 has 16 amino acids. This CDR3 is CATSDFDSTVADTQYF. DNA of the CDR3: TGTGCCACCAGTGATTTCGACAGCACCGTCGCAGATACGCAGTATTTT.

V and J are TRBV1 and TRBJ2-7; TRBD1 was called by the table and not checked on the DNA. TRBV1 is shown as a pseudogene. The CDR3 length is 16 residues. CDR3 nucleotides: TGCACCAGCAGCTGTGGTCAGGGGGCCCTCTCCTACGAGCAGTACTTC. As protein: CTSSCGQGALSYEQYF.

CDR3 protein: CASSQGSGLVHEQYF. The CDR3 nucleotides read TGCGCCAGCAGCCAAGGTTCGGGACTAGTCCACGAGCAGTACTTC. J is TRBJ2-7 and V is TRBV4-3, with 8 bases aligning to TRBD2. Germline loops: CDR1 LGHNA, CDR2 YSLEER. The J segment lost 5 bases and the V segment lost 1 base, leaving 7 bases of the junction unmatched. The CDR3 has 15 residues.

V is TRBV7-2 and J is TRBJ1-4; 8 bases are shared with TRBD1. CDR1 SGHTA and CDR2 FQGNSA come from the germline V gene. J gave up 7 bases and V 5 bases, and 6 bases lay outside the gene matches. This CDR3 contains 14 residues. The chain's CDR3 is CASSLGQGTEKLFF. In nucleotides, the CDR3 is TGTGCCAGCAGCCTAGGACAGGGTACTGAAAAACTGTTTTTT.

This CDR3 reads CAISEGAPGGELFF. In nucleotides, the CDR3 is TGTGCCATCAGTGAGGGGGCGCCGGGCGGGGAGCTGTTTTTT. This chain links TRBV10-3 with TRBJ2-2, with TRBD1 as a possible D gene (5 bases). The CDR3 loop spans 14 amino acids. Between the trimmed V and J ends, which lost 2 bases and 7 bases, there was a span of 11 bases. The germline V gene encodes CDR1 ENHRY and CDR2 SYGVKD.

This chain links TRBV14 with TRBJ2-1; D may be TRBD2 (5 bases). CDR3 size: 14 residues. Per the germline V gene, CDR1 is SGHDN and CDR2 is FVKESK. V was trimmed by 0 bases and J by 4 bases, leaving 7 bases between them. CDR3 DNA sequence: TGTGCCAGCAGCCAAGAGGACTGGTACAATGAGCAGTTCTTC. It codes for CASSQEDWYNEQFF.

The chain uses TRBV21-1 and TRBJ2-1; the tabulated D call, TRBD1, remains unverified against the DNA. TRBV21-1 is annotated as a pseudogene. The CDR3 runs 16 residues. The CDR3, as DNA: TGTGCCAGCAGCAAAGTTTCAGATGCAGGGAAATATGAGCAGTTCTTC. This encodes CASSKVSDAGKYEQFF.

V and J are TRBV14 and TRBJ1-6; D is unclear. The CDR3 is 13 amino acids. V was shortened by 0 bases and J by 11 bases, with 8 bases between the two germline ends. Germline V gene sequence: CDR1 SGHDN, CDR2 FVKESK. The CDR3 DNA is TGTGCCAGCAGCCAAGATCCTTTTCCACCCCTCCACTTT. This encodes CASSQDPFPPLHF.

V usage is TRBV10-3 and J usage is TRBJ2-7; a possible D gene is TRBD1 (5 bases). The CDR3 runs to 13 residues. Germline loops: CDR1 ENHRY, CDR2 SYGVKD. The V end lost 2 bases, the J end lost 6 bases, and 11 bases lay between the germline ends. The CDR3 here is CAISEGARGEQYF. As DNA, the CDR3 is TGTGCCATCAGTGAGGGGGCCCGAGGCGAGCAGTACTTC.

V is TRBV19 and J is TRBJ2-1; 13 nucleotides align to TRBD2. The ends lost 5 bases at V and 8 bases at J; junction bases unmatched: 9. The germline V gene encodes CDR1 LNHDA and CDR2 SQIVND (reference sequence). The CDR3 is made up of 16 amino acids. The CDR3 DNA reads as TGTGCCAGTAGTGGTCGGACTAGCGGGAGAATCGATGAGCAGTTCTTC. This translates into CASSGRTSGRIDEQFF.

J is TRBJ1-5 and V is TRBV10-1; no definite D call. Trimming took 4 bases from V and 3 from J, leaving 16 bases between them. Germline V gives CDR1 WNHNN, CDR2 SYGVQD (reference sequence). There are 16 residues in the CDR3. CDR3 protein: CASSGIGPTHNQPQHF. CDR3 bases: TGCGCCAGCAGTGGGATCGGACCTACACACAATCAGCCCCAGCATTTT.

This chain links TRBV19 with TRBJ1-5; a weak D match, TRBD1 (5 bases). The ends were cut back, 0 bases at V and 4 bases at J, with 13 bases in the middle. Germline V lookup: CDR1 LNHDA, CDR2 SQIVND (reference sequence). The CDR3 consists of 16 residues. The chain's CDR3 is CASSIDSRVRNQPQHF. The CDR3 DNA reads TGTGCCAGTAGTATAGACAGCAGGGTGAGAAATCAGCCCCAGCATTTT.

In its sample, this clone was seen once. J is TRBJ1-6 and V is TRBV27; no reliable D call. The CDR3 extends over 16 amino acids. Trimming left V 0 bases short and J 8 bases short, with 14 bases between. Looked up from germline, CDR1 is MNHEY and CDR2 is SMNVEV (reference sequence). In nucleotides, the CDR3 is TGTGCCAGCAGTTTATCGCCCCCCCCCACTTATTCACCCCTCCACTTT. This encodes CASSLSPPPTYSPLHF.

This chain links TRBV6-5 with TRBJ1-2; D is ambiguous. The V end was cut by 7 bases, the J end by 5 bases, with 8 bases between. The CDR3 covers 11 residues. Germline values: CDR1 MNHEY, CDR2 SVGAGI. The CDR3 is CASTLKYGYTF. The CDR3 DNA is TGTGCCAGCACCCTAAAATATGGCTACACCTTC.

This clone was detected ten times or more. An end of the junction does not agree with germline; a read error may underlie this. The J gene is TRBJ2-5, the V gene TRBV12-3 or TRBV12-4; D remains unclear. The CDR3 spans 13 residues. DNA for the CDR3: TGTGCCAGCAGTTTATTCGCGCAAGGGACCCAGTACTTC. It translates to CASSLFAQGTQYF.

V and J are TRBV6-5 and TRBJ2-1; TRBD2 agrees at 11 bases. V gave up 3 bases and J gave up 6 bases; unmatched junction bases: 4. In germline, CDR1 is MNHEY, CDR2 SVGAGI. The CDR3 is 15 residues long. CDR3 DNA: TGTGCCAGCAGTTATAGCGGGGGGGCACCCAATGAGCAGTTCTTC. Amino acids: CASSYSGGAPNEQFF.

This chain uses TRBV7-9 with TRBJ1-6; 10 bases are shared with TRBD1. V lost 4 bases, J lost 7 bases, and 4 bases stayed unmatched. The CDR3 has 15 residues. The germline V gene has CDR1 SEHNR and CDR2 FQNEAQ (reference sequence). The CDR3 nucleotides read TGTGCCAGCAGCTGGGGACAGGGGAGCAATTCACCCCTCCACTTT. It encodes CASSWGQGSNSPLHF.

The CDR3 DNA reads TGTGCCAGCAGCTCCTCAGGTTCTCAAGCTTTCTTT. Translated: CASSSSGSQAFF. V gene TRBV7-9 combines with J gene TRBJ1-1; D call uncertain. V was shortened by 4 bases and J by 9 bases, with 12 bases between the two germline ends. This CDR3 is built from 12 residues. The germline V gene has CDR1 SEHNR and CDR2 FQNEAQ (reference sequence).

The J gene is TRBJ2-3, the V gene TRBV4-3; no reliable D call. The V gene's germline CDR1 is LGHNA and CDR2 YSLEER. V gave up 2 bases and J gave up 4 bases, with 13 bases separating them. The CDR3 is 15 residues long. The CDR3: CASSQTRRFADTQYF. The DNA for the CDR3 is TGCGCCAGCAGCCAAACGCGCAGGTTCGCAGATACGCAGTATTTT.

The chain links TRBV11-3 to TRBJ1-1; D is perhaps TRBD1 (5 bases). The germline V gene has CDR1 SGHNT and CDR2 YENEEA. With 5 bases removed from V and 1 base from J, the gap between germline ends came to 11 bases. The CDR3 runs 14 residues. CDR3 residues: CASSPGWGNTEAFF. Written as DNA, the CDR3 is TGTGCCAGCAGCCCAGGGTGGGGGAACACTGAAGCTTTCTTT.

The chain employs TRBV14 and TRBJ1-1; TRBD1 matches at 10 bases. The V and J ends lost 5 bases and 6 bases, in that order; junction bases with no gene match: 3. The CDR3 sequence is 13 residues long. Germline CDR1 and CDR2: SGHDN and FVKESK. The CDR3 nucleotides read TGTGCCAGCAGCTTGACAGGGGGCTCTGAAGCTTTCTTT. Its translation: CASSLTGGSEAFF.

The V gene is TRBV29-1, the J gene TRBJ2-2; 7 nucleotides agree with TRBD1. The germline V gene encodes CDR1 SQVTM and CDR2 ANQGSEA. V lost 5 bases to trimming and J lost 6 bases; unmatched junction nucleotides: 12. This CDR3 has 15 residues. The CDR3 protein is CSVTTTGNGPGELFF. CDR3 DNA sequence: TGCAGCGTTACCACGACAGGGAATGGGCCCGGGGAGCTGTTTTTT.

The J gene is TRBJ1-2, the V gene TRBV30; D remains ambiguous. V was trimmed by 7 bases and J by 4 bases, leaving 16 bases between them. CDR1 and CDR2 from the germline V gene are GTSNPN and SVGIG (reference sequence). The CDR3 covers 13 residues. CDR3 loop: CAYLTNSPYGYTF. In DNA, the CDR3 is TGTGCCTACCTCACGAACAGCCCCTATGGCTACACCTTC.

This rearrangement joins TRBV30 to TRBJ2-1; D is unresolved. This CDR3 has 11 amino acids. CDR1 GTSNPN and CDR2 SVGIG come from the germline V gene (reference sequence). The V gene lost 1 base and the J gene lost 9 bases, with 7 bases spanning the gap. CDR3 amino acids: CAWSGPTEQFF. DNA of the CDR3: TGTGCCTGGAGTGGCCCCACTGAGCAGTTCTTC.

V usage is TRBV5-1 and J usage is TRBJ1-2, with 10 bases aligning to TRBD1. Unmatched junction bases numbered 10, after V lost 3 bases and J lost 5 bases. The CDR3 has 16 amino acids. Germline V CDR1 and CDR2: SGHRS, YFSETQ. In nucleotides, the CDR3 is TGCGCCAGCAGCTCTACCGGGACAGGGGTAGTTTATGGCTACACCTTC. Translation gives CASSSTGTGVVYGYTF.

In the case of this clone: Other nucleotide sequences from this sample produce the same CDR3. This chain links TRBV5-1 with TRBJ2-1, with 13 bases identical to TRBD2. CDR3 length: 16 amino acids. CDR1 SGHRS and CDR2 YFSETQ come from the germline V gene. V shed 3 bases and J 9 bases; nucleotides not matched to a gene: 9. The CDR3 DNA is TGCGCCAGCAGCTCCCTACTAGCGGGGGGGCCGGGTGAGCAGTTCTTC. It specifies CASSSLLAGGPGEQFF.